Here is one T cell receptor (beta chain) with its context. These data originate in a study of cytomegalovirus exposure and HLA in healthy donors. The PCR had 60 Vbeta and 13 Jbeta primers. Some clones are missing from TCRdb's copy, which holds only in-frame ones; the method was immunoSEQ multiplex PCR. The sample has fewer than 130,000 clones; around 80% are singletons. The sequencing sample was made of PBMCs. This TCR came from a female donor in good health and CMV-seropositive.

The CDR3: CASCGRGNTGELFF. The CDR3 region has the DNA TGTGCCAGTTGTGGCAGGGGGAACACCGGGGAGCTGTTTTTT. V usage is TRBV19 and J usage is TRBJ2-2; possible D gene TRBD1, 6 bases. The V end lost 8 bases, the J end lost 1 base, and 11 bases lay between the germline ends. The CDR3 contains 14 residues. CDR1 is LNHDA, CDR2 SQIVND, per germline (reference sequence).